The 10 T cell receptor beta chains reported below all come from one sample, sequenced in a study of blood T cell repertoires in COVID-19. The data were produced by immunoSEQ multiplex PCR, yet TCRdb's version contains in-frame clones alone and is incomplete. Here the sample spans roughly 80,000 clones, 81% being singletons. Sequencing was done on a sample of peripheral blood. The receptors derive from an elderly man with acute or convalescent COVID-19.

V is TRBV28 and J is TRBJ1-2, with D possibly TRBD1 on 6 matching bases. Germline-derived CDR1 and CDR2 are MDHEN and SYDVKM. The CDR3 sequence is 16 residues long. Trimming removed 5 bases at V and 0 bases at J, with 16 bases between. Here the CDR3 DNA reads TGTGCCAGCAGTCCCTTTAGGACAGTAGCTAACTATGGCTACACCTTC. Translation: CASSPFRTVANYGYTF.

This clone was picked up one time. The chain carries TRBV6-6 and TRBJ1-5; D is ambiguous. The germline gives CDR1 MNHNY, CDR2 SVGAGI (reference sequence). This CDR3 is built from 14 residues. V was clipped by 8 bases and J by 7 bases, with 18 bases between them. CDR3 sequence: CASEPNTSGQPQHF. The DNA of the CDR3 is TGTGCCAGCGAGCCCAACACGTCGGGACAGCCCCAGCATTTT.

The V call is TRBV10-1, the J call TRBJ1-1, with a tentative D call TRBD1 (5 bases). The CDR3 extends over 13 amino acids. Germline V gene sequence: CDR1 WNHNN, CDR2 SYGVQD (reference sequence). The V and J ends lost 3 bases and 1 base respectively, with 6 bases between them. The CDR3 sequence: CASSEQANTEAFF. For the CDR3, the DNA is TGCGCCAGCAGTGAACAGGCGAACACTGAAGCTTTCTTT.

V and J are TRBV5-1 and TRBJ1-2, with 9 bases that match TRBD1. V lost 4 bases, J lost 2 bases, and 6 bases stayed unmatched. CDR1 is SGHRS and CDR2 is YFSETQ in the germline V gene. The CDR3 covers 15 residues. The CDR3: CASSITGTGNYGYTF. The CDR3 DNA is TGCGCCAGCAGCATTACCGGGACAGGGAACTATGGCTACACCTTC.

For the CDR3, the DNA is TGTGCCAGCAGAGTGCCCCCGTGCGACTCCTACGAGCAGTACTTC. Translated: CASRVPPCDSYEQYF. V gene TRBV7-9 combines with J gene TRBJ2-7, with D hard to call. CDR1 and CDR2 from the germline V gene are SEHNR and FQNEAQ (reference sequence). This CDR3 is 15 amino acids long. The ends were cut back, 6 bases at V and 0 bases at J, with 15 bases in the middle.

This chain joins TRBV7-3 and TRBJ1-2, with 7 bases that match TRBD1. The CDR3 covers 11 residues. Germline assignment: CDR1 SGHTA and CDR2 FQGTGA. This chain's CDR3 is CATGDNYGYTF. The DNA of the CDR3 is TGTGCTACAGGGGATAACTATGGCTACACCTTC.

V and J are TRBV7-2 and TRBJ2-2, with 8 bases identical to TRBD2. The junction had 16 bases not matched to a gene; V was cut back by 5 bases and J by 5 bases. Germline-derived CDR1 and CDR2 are SGHTA and FQGNSA. CDR3 length equals 18 residues. The CDR3 loop reads CASSLPEAGVRRTGELFF. The DNA of the CDR3 is TGTGCCAGCAGCCTTCCGGAAGCGGGAGTAAGGAGGACCGGGGAGCTGTTTTTT.

J is TRBJ1-1 and V is TRBV2, with a possible D match to TRBD1 (5 bases). In germline, CDR1 is SNHLY, CDR2 FYNNEI. Trimming removed 4 bases from V and 1 base from J, with 10 bases in between. This CDR3 is 14 amino acids long. CDR3 nucleotides: TGTGCCAGCAGTGTAAGGGACTGGAACACTGAAGCTTTCTTT. Amino acid sequence: CASSVRDWNTEAFF.

V gene TRBV27 combines with J gene TRBJ1-6, with 7 bases fitting TRBD1. The CDR3 has 15 residues. J was trimmed by 6 bases and V by 5 bases; bases with no gene match: 7. Germline V gene lookup returns CDR1 MNHEY and CDR2 SMNVEV (reference sequence). The CDR3 DNA reads as TGTGCCAGCAGTAAATCGGGACAGAGTAATTCACCCCTCCACTTT. Its protein is CASSKSGQSNSPLHF.

This chain connects TRBV30 to TRBJ2-7, with 8 positions matching TRBD2. CDR1 is GTSNPN, CDR2 SVGIG, per germline (reference sequence). V dropped 1 base and J dropped 5; count of bases not matched to a gene: 10. CDR3 size: 15 residues. CDR3 sequence: CAWSETYLAGDEQYF. The DNA for the CDR3 is TGTGCCTGGAGTGAGACATATCTAGCGGGTGACGAGCAGTACTTC.